This T cell receptor beta chain was recovered during a study of shared clonotypes between healthy human individuals. Study summary: The donors, a couple of women and a few men, were aged 18 to 49. The plates for each donor numbered three CD4 naive, three CD4 memory, two CD8 naive and one CD8 memory. Broader study findings: Generation probabilities of non-shared clonotypes were lower (relative to those shared by all four donors). Sequencing depth was a factor that was expected to affect clonotype sharing among donors.

Concerning this clone: Its target is not known.

Using immunoSEQ multiplex PCR, the repertoire was profiled, and TCRdb retains in-frame clones only, with some absent. This sample yields about 2.1 million clones, of which 93% are seen a single time; roughly 1.7% belongs to the top ten. Naive CD8 cells comprised CD45RO-negative, CCR7-positively selected cells, excluding terminally differentiated effector memory CD45RA+ cells. Material for sequencing was naive CD8+ T cells from PBMCs. The sequence came from a man aged 18 to 29 in good health. Some clones in this sample may be carry-over from other donors' samples.

CDR3 in amino acids: CASSLVWRAEDTEAFF. In DNA, the CDR3 is TGTGCCAGCAGTCTGGTGTGGAGGGCTGAGGACACTGAAGCTTTCTTT. The chain combines TRBV27 with TRBJ1-1; D is ambiguous. Germline CDR1 reads MNHEY; CDR2 reads SMNVEV (reference sequence). V was trimmed by 5 bases and J by 3 bases, leaving 19 bases between them. The length of the CDR3 is 16 residues.